The sample holds one count of the clone carrying this T cell receptor (beta chain). V trimming: 6 bases; J trimming: 5 bases; junction bases outside the gene matches: 2. Germline V gives CDR1 LNHDA, CDR2 SQIVND (reference sequence). The CDR3 runs 13 residues. These data come from a study of blood T cell repertoires in COVID-19. Whole-study context: PBMCs, B-cell-depleted T cells, or T cells provided the cDNA or gDNA that made up the material.

Per the original methods: Amplification from reference gene primers served as the basis for estimated nucleated cell counts. TCRdb keeps only in-frame clones here, not all; method: immunoSEQ multiplex PCR. Clone size and V and J calls were adopted from that table, with D and trimming inferred from the DNA. The sample shows some 170,000 clones, about 90% of them seen only once. Residents of 24 US areas, aged roughly 18 to 89 years, made up the participants. Participants were placed into cohorts based on the clinical history they reported. This chain connects TRBV19 to TRBJ2-5; TRBD2 matches 11 bases. This receptor was obtained from a human donor with acute COVID-19. The donor label of this sample is uncertain. The sample comprised PBMCs or T cells enriched from blood (not recorded which). CDR3 DNA sequence: TGTGCCAGTAGACTAGCGGGGGTGGAGACCCAGTACTTC. It encodes CASRLAGVETQYF.